Ten or more counts support the clone carrying this T cell receptor beta chain. Its specificity is not known. The time point: newly diagnosed GD, antithyroid drugs for less than 3 months. The authors made the TCR library using RNA they extracted from PBMCs. Researchers made TCR beta libraries by using iRepertoire HTBI primers and running Arm-PCR on CDR3 regions. MiXCR was run by TCRdb on the multiplex PCR reads, yielding one entry per CDR3 protein. Of about 240,000 distinct CDR3 sequences in the sample, roughly 21% are singletons; the top ten hold around 13%. Trimming cost V 5 bases and J 6 bases; bases outside gene matches: 14. The CDR3 extends over 16 amino acids. The V gene's germline CDR1 is SGHTA and CDR2 FQGNSA. This record comes from a study of regulatory T cells in long-lasting Graves disease. Overall study: Graves' patients diagnosed newly had used antithyroid drugs under 3 months.

General study results and limits: Only peripheral blood was studied, not thyroid tissue. Those with persistent disease had in common more public clonotypes (about 3,000) than new patients (approximately 970).

The chain carries TRBV7-2 and TRBJ2-3; the match to TRBD1 covers 7 bases. This receptor was obtained from a female donor with Graves disease. This specimen consisted of peripheral blood mononuclear cells (PBMCs), obtained at new diagnosis, from a patient treated with antithyroid drugs. CDR3 nucleotide sequence: TGTGCCAGCAGCGTACCGGGGACAGCTTTAAGGGATACGCAGTATTTT. This translates into CASSVPGTALRDTQYF.